Here is one T cell receptor beta chain with its context. CDR1 and CDR2 (germline): SQVTM, ANQGSEA. This CDR3 region has 12 residues. Trimming took 5 bases from V and 6 from J, leaving 13 bases between them. Healthy bone marrow donors formed the donor group. This record comes from a study of cytomegalovirus exposure and HLA in healthy donors. Use of 60 Vbeta and 13 Jbeta primers characterized the PCR. This table comes from immunoSEQ multiplex PCR, and its TCRdb copy is limited to in-frame clones, with some not included. The sample yields 190,000 or so clones, approximately 80% seen once. The origin of this receptor is a boy younger than 18 in good health and CMV-seronegative. Specimen: PBMCs. This chain links TRBV29-1 with TRBJ1-1; TRBD1 might be the D (6 bases). The CDR3 DNA is TGCAGCGTTTACAGGGTGACGGCTGAAGCTTTCTTT. It yields the protein CSVYRVTAEAFF.